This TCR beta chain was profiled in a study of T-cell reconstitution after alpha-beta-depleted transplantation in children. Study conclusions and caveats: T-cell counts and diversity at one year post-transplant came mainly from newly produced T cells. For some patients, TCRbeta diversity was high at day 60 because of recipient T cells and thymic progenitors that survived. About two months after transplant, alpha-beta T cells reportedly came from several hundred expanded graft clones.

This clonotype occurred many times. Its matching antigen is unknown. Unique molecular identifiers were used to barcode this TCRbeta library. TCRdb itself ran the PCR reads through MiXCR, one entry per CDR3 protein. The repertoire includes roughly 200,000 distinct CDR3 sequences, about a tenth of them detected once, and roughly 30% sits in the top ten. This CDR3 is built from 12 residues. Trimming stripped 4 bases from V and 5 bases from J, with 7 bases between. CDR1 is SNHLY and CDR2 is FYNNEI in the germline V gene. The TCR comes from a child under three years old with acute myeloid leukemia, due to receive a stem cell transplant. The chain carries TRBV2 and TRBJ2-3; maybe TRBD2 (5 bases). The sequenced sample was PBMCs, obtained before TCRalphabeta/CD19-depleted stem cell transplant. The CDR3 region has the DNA TGTGCCAGCAGTGGACGGGGAGATACGCAGTATTTT. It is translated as CASSGRGDTQYF.